The TCR beta chain under discussion was sequenced for a study of post-analysis software for immune sequencing data. Study as a whole: Patients had relapsing-remitting, secondary progressive or progressive-relapsing multiple sclerosis; some lacked subtype. Study-level results: With F measure, samples from one preparation batch clustered together strongly. Relative to controls, patients with multiple sclerosis showed significantly lower normalized Chao1 diversity. About five TRBV segments appeared more often in patients than in controls, and TRBV5-6, TRBV5-1 and TRBV20-1 were among these.

As for this clonotype: Its target is unknown.

TCR beta cDNA libraries had unique molecular identifiers. Each sample of roughly 0.85 to 11 million input T cells yielded around 500,000 cDNA molecules, so each molecule approximated one T cell. TCRdb fed the PCR reads into MiXCR, producing one record per CDR3 protein. This sample has around 500,000 distinct CDR3 sequences, with 34% found just once. The CDR3 is 17 residues long. V gave up 1 base and J gave up 4 bases; unmatched junction bases: 10. Germline assignment: CDR1 SGHTA and CDR2 FQGNSA. The origin of this receptor is a girl aged 2 to 17 with multiple sclerosis. V gene TRBV7-2 combines with J gene TRBJ2-3; the match to TRBD2 covers 8 bases. The material sequenced was blood. The CDR3 DNA sequence: TGTGCCAGCAGCTTAGTTCGGGGGGGCGGCTTCGCAGATACGCAGTATTTT. This encodes CASSLVRGGGFADTQYF.